This T cell receptor (beta chain) was sequenced during a study of blood T cell repertoires in COVID-19. The CDR3 runs 16 residues. Germline values: CDR1 MDHEN, CDR2 SYDVKM. Trimming took off 4 bases at V and 5 bases at J, with 18 bases between the two ends. Only in-frame clones appear in the TCRdb table, and some are missing; sequencing was by immunoSEQ multiplex PCR. The sample has approximately 190,000 clones, about nine tenths seen once. The sequence was obtained from a middle-aged man with acute or convalescent COVID-19. The chain is built from TRBV28 and TRBJ1-5; TRBD1 might be the D (6 bases). Sequences were obtained from peripheral blood. This CDR3 is CASSSIHGQPDQPQHF. Here the CDR3 DNA reads TGTGCCAGCAGTTCCATCCATGGACAGCCTGATCAGCCCCAGCATTTT.